Reported below is one T cell receptor (beta chain). Its cognate antigen is unknown. This entry belongs to a study of blood T cells in healthy people across ages. Using a J-beta primer mix together with a sample-barcoded 5' primer, a second PCR was run for about 7 to 12 cycles. Per sample, CDR3-containing paired-end reads numbered at least 2.5 million. TCRdb used MiXCR to reprocess the 5' RACE reads, holding one entry per CDR3 protein. This sample has more than 550,000 distinct CDR3 sequences; approximately 21% occur once, and the top ten carry 22%. Study-wide results and caveats: Underestimates were what the diversity estimates from one million T cells were considered to be.

The CDR3 has 19 amino acids. The V and J genes are TRBV21-1 and TRBJ2-5; the tabulated D call, TRBD1, remains unverified against the DNA. TRBJ2-1 matches the DNA end more closely, so the J call is doubtful. TRBV21-1 is flagged as a pseudogene. Sequences were obtained from blood. The receptor was derived from a man between 65 and 85 years old in good health. The CDR3 protein is CASSKERGSGGRGYNEQFF. The CDR3 DNA follows: TGTGCCAGCAGCAAAGAAAGGGGATCGGGGGGGCGCGGTTACAATGAGCAGTTCTTC.